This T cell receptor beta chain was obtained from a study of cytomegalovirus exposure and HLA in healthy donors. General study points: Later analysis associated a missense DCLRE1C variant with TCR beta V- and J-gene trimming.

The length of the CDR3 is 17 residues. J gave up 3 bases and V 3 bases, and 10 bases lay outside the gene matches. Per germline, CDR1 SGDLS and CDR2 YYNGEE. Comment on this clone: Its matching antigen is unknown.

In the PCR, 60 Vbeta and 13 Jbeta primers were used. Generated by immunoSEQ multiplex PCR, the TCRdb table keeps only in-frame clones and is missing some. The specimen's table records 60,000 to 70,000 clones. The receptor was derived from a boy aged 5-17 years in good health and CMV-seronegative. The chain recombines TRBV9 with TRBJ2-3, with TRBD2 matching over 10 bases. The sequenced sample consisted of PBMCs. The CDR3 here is CASSAGPSGGLTDTQYF. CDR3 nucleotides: TGTGCCAGCAGCGCCGGACCTAGCGGGGGATTGACAGATACGCAGTATTTT.